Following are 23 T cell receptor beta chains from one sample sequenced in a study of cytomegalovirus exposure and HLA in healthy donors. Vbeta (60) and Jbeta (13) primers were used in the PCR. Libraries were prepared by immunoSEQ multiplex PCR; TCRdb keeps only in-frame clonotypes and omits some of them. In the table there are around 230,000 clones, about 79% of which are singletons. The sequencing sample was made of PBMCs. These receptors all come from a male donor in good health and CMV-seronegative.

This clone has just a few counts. The CDR3 protein is CASRFSSRSNTEAFF. The CDR3 bases are TGTGCCAGCAGATTTAGTAGCAGATCGAACACTGAAGCTTTCTTT. The genes are TRBV7-2 and TRBJ1-1; D gene unclear. The V and J ends lost 6 bases and 1 base respectively, with 15 bases between them. Germline CDR1 is SGHTA and CDR2 is FQGNSA. The length of the CDR3 is 15 residues.

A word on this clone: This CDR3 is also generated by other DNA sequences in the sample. The CDR3 here is CASSDSRGNYGYTF. The CDR3 DNA follows: TGTGCCAGCAGTGATTCGAGGGGGAACTATGGCTACACCTTC. The chain is built from TRBV6-6 and TRBJ1-2; TRBD1 is a possible D gene (6 bases). CDR3 size: 14 residues. The germline V and J ends were trimmed by 5 bases and 2 bases, with 12 bases remaining between them. Germline CDR1 reads MNHNY; CDR2 reads SVGAGI (reference sequence).

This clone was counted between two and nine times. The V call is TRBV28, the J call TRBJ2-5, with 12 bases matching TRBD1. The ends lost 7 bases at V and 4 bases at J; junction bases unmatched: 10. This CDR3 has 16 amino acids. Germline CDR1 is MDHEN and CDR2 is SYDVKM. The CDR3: CASTPGGQGAGETQYF. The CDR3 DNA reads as TGTGCCAGCACCCCGGGGGGACAGGGGGCGGGAGAGACCCAGTACTTC.

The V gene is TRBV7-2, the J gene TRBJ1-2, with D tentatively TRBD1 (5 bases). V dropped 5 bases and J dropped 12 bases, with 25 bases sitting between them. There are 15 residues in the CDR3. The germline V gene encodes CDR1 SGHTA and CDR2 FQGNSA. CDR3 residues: CASSAPGIASLWDTF. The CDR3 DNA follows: TGTGCCAGCAGCGCCCCAGGGATCGCTAGTTTATGGGACACCTTC.

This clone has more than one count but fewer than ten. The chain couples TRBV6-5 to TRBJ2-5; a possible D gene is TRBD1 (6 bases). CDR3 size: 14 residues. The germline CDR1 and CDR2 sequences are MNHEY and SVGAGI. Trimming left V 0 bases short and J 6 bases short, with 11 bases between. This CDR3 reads CASSYSPQGQTQYF. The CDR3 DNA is TGTGCCAGCAGTTACTCGCCCCAGGGGCAGACCCAGTACTTC.

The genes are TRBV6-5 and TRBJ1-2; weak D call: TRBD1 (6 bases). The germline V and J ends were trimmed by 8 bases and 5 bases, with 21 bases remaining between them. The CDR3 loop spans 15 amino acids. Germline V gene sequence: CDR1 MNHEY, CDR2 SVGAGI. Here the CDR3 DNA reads TGTGCCAGCGGCTTAAGGGGGGGCGCCGGTTATGGCTACACCTTC. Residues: CASGLRGGAGYGYTF.

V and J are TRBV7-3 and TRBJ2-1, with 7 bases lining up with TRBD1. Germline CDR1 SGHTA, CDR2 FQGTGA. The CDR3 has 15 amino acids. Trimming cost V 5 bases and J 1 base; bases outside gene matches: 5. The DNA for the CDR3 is TGTGCCAGCAGCCCCCCACAGGGGTCCTACAATGAGCAGTTCTTC. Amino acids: CASSPPQGSYNEQFF.

CDR3 residues: CSVVGFSDRGRMGSTGELFF. The CDR3 DNA follows: TGCAGCGTTGTAGGTTTTTCGGACAGGGGGCGAATGGGAAGCACCGGGGAGCTGTTTTTT. The V call is TRBV29-1, the J call TRBJ2-2, with 11 nucleotides matching TRBD1. Germline V gives CDR1 SQVTM, CDR2 ANQGSEA. V was clipped by 4 bases and J by 4 bases; unmatched bases: 20. The CDR3 length is 20 residues.

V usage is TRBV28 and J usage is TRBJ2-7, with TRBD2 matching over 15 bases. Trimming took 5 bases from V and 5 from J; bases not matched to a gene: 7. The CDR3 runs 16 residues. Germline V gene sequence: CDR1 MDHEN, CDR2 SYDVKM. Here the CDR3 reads CASSPGTSGRYHEQYF. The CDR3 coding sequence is TGTGCCAGCAGTCCCGGGACTAGCGGGAGGTACCACGAGCAGTACTTC.

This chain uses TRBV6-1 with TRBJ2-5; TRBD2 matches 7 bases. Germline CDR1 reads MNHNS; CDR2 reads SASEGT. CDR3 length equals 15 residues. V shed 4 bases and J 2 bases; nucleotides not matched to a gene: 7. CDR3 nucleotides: TGTGCCAGCAGTGGAACGGGGACTAAACAAGAGACCCAGTACTTC. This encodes CASSGTGTKQETQYF.

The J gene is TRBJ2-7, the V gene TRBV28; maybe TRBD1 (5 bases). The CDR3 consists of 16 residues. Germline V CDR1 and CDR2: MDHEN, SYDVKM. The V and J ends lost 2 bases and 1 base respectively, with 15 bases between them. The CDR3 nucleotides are TGTGCCAGCAGTTTAAATGATTGGGGCCCATCCTACGAGCAGTACTTC. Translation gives CASSLNDWGPSYEQYF.

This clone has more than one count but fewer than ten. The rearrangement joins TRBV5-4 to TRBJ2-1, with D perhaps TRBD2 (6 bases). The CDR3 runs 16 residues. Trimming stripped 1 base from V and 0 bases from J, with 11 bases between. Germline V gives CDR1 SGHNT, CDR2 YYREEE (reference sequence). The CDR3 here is CASSLLQDYSYNEQFF. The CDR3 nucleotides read TGTGCCAGCAGCTTGTTGCAGGACTACTCCTACAATGAGCAGTTCTTC.

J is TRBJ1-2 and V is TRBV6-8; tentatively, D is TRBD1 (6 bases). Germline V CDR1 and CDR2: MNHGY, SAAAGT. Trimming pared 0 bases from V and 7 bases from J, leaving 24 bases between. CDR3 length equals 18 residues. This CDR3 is CASSYSRSIWGGRGGYTF. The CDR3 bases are TGTGCCAGCAGTTACTCGCGTAGTATTTGGGGGGGGCGAGGTGGCTACACCTTC.

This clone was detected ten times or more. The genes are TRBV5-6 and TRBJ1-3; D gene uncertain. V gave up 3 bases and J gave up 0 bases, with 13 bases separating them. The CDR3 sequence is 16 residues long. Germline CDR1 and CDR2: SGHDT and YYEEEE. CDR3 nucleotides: TGTGCCAGCAGCTCTCCCTGGACTGACTCTGGAAACACCATATATTTT. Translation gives CASSSPWTDSGNTIYF.

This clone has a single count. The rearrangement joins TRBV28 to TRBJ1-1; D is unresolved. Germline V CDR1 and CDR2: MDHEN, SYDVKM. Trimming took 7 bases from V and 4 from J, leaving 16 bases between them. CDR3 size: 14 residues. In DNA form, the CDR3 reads TGTGCCAGCAACCTACTAAGCTCTGCCACTGAAGCTTTCTTT. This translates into CASNLLSSATEAFF.

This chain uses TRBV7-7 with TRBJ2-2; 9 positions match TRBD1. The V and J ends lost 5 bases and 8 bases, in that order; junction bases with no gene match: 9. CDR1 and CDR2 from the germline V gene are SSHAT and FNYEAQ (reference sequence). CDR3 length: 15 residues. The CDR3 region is CASSIGTGYIGELFF. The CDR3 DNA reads TGTGCCAGCAGCATCGGGACAGGGTATATTGGGGAGCTGTTTTTT.

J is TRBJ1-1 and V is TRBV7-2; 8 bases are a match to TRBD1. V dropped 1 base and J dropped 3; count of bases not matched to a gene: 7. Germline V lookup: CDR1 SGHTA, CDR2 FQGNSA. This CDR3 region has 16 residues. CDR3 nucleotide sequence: TGTGCCAGCAGCTTAGGGACAGGGAACGCCGACACTGAAGCTTTCTTT. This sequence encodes CASSLGTGNADTEAFF.

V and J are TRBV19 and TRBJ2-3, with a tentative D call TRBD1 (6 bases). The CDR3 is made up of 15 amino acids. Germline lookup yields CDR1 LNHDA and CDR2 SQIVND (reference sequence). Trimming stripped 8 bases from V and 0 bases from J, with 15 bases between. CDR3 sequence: CASLRRTESTDTQYF. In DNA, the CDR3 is TGTGCCAGTTTGAGACGGACAGAGAGCACAGATACGCAGTATTTT.

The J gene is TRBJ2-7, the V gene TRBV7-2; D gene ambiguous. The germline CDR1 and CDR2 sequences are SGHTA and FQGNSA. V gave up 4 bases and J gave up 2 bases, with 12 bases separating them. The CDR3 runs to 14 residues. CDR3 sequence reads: CASSSLTATYEQYF. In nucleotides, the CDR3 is TGTGCCAGCAGCTCTCTTACAGCCACCTACGAGCAGTACTTC.

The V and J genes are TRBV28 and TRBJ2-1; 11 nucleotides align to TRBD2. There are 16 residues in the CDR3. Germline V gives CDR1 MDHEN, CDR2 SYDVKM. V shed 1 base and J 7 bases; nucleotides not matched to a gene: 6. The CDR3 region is CASSLFSTSGENEQFF. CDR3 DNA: TGTGCCAGCAGTTTATTTTCGACTAGCGGGGAGAATGAGCAGTTCTTC.

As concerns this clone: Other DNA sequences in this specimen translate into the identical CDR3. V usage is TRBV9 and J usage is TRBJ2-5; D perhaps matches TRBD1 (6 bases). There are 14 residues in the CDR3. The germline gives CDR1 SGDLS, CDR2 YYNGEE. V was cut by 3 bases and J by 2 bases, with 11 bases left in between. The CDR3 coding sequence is TGTGCCAGCAGCGCGGACAGAGGGCAAGAGACCCAGTACTTC. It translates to CASSADRGQETQYF.

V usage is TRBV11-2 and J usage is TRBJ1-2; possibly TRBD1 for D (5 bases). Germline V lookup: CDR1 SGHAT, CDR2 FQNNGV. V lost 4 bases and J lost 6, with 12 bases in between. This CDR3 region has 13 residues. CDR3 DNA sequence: TGTGCCAGCAGCTCCAGCGGGGGGAATGGCTACACCTTC. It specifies CASSSSGGNGYTF.

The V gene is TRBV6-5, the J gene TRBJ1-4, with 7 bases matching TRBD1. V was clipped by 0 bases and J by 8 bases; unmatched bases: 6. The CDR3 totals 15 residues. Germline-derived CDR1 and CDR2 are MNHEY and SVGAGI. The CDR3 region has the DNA TGTGCCAGCAGTTACTCGATGGTGACAGGGGAAAAACTGTTTTTT. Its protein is CASSYSMVTGEKLFF.